This TCR beta chain appears in the sequencing data of a study of molecular identifiers for immune sequencing clone quantification. This clonotype was counted at least ten times. What it binds is not known. MiXCR was run by TCRdb on the PCR reads, yielding one entry per CDR3 protein. The data contain roughly 24,000 distinct CDR3 sequences, 17% of them singletons. Study results and caveats: In naive cells, clones above 20 RNA copies held under 1% of molecules, whereas in effector cells they held over 98%.

The sorting of naive CD8 T cells used the CD8+CD4-CCR7+CD45RA+ phenotype. V lost 3 bases and J lost 7; bases outside the gene matches: 3. Germline V gene sequence: CDR1 MNHEY, CDR2 SMNVEV (reference sequence). This CDR3 is built from 14 residues. Sequencing input: naive CD8+ T cells from blood, with Jurkat cell RNA spiked in. Noted subset: FACS-sorted CD8+CD4-CCR7+CD45RA+ naive T cells. The TCR originated in a human donor in good health. Some libraries in this study had Jurkat cell RNA spiked in. V and J are TRBV27 and TRBJ1-4, with 9 bases fitting TRBD1. CDR3 in DNA: TGTGCCAGCAGTTTGACAGGGGGTTTTGAAAAACTGTTTTTT. It translates to CASSLTGGFEKLFF.